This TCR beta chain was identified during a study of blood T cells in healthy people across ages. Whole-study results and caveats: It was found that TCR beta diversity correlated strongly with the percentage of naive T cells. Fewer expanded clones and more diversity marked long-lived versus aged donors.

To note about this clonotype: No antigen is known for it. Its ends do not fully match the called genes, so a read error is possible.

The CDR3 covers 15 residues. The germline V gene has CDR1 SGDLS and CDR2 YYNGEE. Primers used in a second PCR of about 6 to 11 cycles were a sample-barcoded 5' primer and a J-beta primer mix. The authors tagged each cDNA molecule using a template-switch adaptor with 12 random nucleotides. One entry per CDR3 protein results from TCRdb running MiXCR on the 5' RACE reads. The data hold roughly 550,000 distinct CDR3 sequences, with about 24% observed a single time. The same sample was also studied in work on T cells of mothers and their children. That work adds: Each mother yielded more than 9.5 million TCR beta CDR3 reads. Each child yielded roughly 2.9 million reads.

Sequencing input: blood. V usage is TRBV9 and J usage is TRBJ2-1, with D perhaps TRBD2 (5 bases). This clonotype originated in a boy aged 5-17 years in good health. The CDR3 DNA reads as TGTGCCAGCAGCGTGGACTTTTCAAACTACAATGGGCAGTTCTTC. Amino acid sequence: CASSVDFSNYNGQFF.